This TCR beta chain was captured by sequencing in a study of T cell responses to AZD1222 COVID-19 vaccine. Trimming shortened V by 1 base and J by 0 bases, and 12 bases separated the two germline ends. This CDR3 has 16 amino acids. Germline V CDR1 and CDR2: SGHVS, FQNEAQ. This table comes from immunoSEQ multiplex PCR, and its TCRdb copy is limited to in-frame clones, with some not included. The sample consists of 150,000 to 200,000 clones, approximately 94% of them appearing once. On this clone itself: Its antigen is undetermined.

Findings of the study overall: Increased Spike-specific TCR breadth and depth were observed after two AZD1222 doses. Donors were chiefly white British, with a greater number of females, and clonal diversity was perhaps underestimated.

The starting material was peripheral blood, obtained on day 0 of AZD1222 vaccination. The chain links TRBV7-8 to TRBJ1-1; no clear D gene. The clonotype comes from an adult in good health. The DNA for the CDR3 is TGTGCCAGCAGCTTAGTGGAGAATGGGATGAACACTGAAGCTTTCTTT. Translated: CASSLVENGMNTEAFF.